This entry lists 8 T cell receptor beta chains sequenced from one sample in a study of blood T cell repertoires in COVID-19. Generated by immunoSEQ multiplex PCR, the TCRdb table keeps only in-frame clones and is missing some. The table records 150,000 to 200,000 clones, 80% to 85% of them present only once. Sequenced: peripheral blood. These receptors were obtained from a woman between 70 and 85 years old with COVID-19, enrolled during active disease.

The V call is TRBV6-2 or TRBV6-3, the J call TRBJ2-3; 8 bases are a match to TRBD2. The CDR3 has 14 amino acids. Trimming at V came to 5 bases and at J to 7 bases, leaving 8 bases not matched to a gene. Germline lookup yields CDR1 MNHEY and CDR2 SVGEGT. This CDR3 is CASSAGTRTNTQYF. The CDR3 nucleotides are TGTGCCAGCAGTGCCGGGACTAGAACGAATACGCAGTATTTT.

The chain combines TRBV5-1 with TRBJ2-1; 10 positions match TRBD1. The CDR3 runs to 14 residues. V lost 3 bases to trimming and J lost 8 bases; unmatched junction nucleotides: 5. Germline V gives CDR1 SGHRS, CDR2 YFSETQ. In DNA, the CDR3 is TGCGCCAGCAGCTATGACAGGGGGCGGGATGAGCAGTTCTTC. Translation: CASSYDRGRDEQFF.

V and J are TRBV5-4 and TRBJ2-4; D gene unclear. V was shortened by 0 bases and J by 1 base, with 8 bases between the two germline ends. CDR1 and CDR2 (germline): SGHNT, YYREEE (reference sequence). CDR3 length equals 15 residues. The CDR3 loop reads CASSLAGPAKNIQYF. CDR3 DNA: TGTGCCAGCAGCTTGGCTGGGCCCGCCAAAAACATTCAGTACTTC.

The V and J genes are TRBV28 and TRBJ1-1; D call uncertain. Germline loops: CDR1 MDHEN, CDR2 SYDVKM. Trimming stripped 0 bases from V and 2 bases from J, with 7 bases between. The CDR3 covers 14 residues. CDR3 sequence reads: CASSLWQDNTEAFF. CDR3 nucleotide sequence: TGTGCCAGCAGTTTATGGCAGGATAACACTGAAGCTTTCTTT. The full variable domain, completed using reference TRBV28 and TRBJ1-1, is DVKVTQSSRYLVKRTGEKVFLECVQDMDHENMFWYRQDPGLGLRLIYFSYDVKMKEKGDIPEGYSVSREKKERFSLILESASTNQTSMYLCASSLWQDNTEAFFGQGTRLTVV.

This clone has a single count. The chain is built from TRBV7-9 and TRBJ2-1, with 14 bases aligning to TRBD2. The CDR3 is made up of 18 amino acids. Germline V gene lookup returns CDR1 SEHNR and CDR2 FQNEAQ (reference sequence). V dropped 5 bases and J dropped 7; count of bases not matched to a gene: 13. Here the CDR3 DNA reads TGTGCCAGCAGCCCTCCGTTTAGACTAGCGGGAGGGAGAAATGAGCAGTTCTTC. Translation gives CASSPPFRLAGGRNEQFF.

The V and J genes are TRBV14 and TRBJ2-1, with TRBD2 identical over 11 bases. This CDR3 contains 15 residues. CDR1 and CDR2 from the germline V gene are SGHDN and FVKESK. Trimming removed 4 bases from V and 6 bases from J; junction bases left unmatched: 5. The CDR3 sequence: CASSPLSGRANEQFF. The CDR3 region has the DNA TGTGCCAGCAGCCCCCTTAGCGGGAGGGCCAATGAGCAGTTCTTC.

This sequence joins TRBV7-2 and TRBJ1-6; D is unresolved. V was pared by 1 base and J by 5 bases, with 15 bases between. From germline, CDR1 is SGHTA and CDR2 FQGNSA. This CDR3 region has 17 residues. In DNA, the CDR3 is TGTGCCAGCAGCTTAGTTAGCTACCCCCCGAATAATTCACCCCTCCACTTT. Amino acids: CASSLVSYPPNNSPLHF.

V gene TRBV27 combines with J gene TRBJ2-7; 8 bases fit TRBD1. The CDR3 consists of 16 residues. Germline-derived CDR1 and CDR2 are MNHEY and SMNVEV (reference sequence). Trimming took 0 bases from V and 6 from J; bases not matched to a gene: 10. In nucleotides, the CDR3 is TGTGCCAGCAGTTTATCGGGGGTGGGACAGGCACCCGAGCAGTACTTC. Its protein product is CASSLSGVGQAPEQYF.